This TCR beta chain was sequenced in a study of blood T cell dynamics during melanoma immunotherapy. This CDR3 spans 14 amino acids. Germline assignment: CDR1 LNHDA and CDR2 SQIVND (reference sequence). Trimming cost V 1 base and J 4 bases, with 8 bases left between them. Time point denoted: week 3, after first cycle of checkpoint inhibitor. Data came from immunoSEQ multiplex PCR; TCRdb stores just in-frame clones and leaves some out. The sample lists 1,500 to 2,000 clones, around 93% occurring once. The source is a human donor with melanoma. Sequenced material: effector memory CD8+ T cells from blood, taken from a patient treated with checkpoint blockade. The chain joins TRBV19 to TRBJ1-5; D ambiguous. As DNA, the CDR3 is TGTGCCAGTAGTATAGGAACCGGTAATCAGCCCCAGCATTTT. This sequence encodes CASSIGTGNQPQHF.